This T cell receptor delta chain was profiled in a study of γδ T cells in repeated Plasmodium falciparum infection. The overall study: Samples were taken at baseline, before some infections, and 21 days after each.

Vgamma9/Vdelta2+ and Vdelta2-negative gammadelta T cells were flow-sorted from PBMC for bulk sequencing. Study observations and caveats: Vgamma9/Vdelta2+ T cells showed a stable polyclonal repertoire with shared TCRgamma sequences.

Both TRG and TRD chains were sequenced from each sorted sample. TCRdb reprocessed the multiplex PCR reads through CATT. Here the sample spans under 65,000 delta-chain clones, around 1.7% being singletons. The table lists this clone with many counts. Its target is unknown. This DNA translates differently at residue 14 from the TCRdb protein, which is that of a much larger clone; a read error is likely, and the protein shown is the DNA's own translation. Germline V gene sequence: CDR1 TSWWSYY, CDR2 QGS. There are 18 residues in the CDR3. This sequence joins TRDV1 and TRDJ1; D possibly corresponds to TRDD2 (6 bases). This receptor was identified in a pool of human donors (malaria-infected and uninfected, not separated). The source material was gamma-delta T cells from blood. Here the CDR3 reads CALGEVGGIPSYTGKLIF. Written as DNA, the CDR3 is TGTGCTCTTGGGGAAGTGGGAGGGATCCCATCCTACACCGGTAAACTCATCTTT.